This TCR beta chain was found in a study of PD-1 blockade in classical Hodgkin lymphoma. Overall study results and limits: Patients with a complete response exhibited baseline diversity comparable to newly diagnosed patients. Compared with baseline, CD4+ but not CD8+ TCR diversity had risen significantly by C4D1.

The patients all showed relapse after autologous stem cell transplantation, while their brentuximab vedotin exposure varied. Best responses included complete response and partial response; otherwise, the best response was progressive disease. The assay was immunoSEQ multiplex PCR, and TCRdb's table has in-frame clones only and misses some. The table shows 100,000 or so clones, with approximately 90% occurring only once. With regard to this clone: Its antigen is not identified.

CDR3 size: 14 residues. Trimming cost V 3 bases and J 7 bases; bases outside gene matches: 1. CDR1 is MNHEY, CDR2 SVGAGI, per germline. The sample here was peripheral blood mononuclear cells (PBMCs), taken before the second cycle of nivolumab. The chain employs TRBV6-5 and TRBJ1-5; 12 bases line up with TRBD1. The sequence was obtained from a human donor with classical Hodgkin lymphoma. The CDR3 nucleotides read TGTGCCAGCAGTTATGGGACAGGGGGCCAGCCCCAGCATTTT. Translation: CASSYGTGGQPQHF.